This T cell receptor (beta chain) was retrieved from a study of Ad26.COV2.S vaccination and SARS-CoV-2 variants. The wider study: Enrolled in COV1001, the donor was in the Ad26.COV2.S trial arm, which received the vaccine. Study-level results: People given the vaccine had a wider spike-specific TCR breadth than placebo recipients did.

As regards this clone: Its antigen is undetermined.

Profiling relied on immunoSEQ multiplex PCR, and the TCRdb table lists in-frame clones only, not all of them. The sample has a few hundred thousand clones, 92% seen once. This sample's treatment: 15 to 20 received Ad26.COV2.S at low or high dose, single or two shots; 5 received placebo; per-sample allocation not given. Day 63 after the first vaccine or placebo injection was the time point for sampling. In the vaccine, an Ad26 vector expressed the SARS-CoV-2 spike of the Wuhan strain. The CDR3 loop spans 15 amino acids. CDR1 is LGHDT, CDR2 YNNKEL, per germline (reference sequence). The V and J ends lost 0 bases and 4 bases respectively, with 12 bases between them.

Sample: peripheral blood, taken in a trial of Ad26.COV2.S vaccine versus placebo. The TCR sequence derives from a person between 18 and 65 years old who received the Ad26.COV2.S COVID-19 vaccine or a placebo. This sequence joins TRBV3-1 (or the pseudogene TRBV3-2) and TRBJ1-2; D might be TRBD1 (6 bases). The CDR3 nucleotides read TGTGCCAGCAGCCAAGACATACAGGGACTCTATGGCTACACCTTC. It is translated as CASSQDIQGLYGYTF.